What follows are 10 T cell receptor beta chains derived from one specimen sequenced in a study of cytomegalovirus exposure and HLA in healthy donors. Both 60 Vbeta primers and 13 Jbeta primers went into the PCR. This table comes from immunoSEQ multiplex PCR, and its TCRdb copy is limited to in-frame clones, with some not included. The sample holds some 48,000 clones, around three quarters seen once. The specimen was PBMCs. The receptors come from a man younger than 40 in good health and CMV-seropositive.

J is TRBJ2-7 and V is TRBV7-2; possibly TRBD2 for D (5 bases). This CDR3 region has 15 residues. V was trimmed by 1 base and J by 1 base, leaving 11 bases between them. Germline V gives CDR1 SGHTA, CDR2 FQGNSA. The CDR3 sequence: CASSLVTGSSYEQYF. The CDR3 coding sequence is TGTGCCAGCAGCTTAGTGACGGGGAGTTCCTACGAGCAGTACTTC.

This clone was detected only once. The V gene is TRBV7-6, the J gene TRBJ1-3; D may be TRBD1 (5 bases). V was cut by 3 bases and J by 0 bases, with 12 bases left in between. The CDR3 has 16 amino acids. In germline, CDR1 is SGHVS, CDR2 FNYEAQ. The CDR3 nucleotides read TGTGCCAGCAGCTTGGCGACAGCTACCTCTGGAAACACCATATATTTT. Residues: CASSLATATSGNTIYF.

This clone was picked up a small number of times. The chain links TRBV6-8 to TRBJ1-5; the D gene is possibly TRBD1 (5 bases). V dropped 0 bases and J dropped 3 bases, with 15 bases sitting between them. In germline, CDR1 is MNHGY, CDR2 SAAAGT. The length of the CDR3 is 17 residues. This CDR3 reads CASSYSSPGYDNQPQHF. CDR3 bases: TGTGCCAGCAGTTACTCGTCCCCAGGGTACGACAATCAGCCCCAGCATTTT.

The genes are TRBV7-9 and TRBJ2-6; D is ambiguous. There are 16 residues in the CDR3. The V end was cut by 5 bases, the J end by 1 base, with 12 bases between. Germline V gene data show CDR1 as SEHNR and CDR2 as FQNEAQ (reference sequence). Written as DNA, the CDR3 is TGTGCCAGCAGCCCTGTCTTTACTTCTGGGGCCAACGTCCTGACTTTC. Translated, it gives CASSPVFTSGANVLTF.

This clone was seen just once. The genes are TRBV11-2 and TRBJ1-2, with 7 bases fitting TRBD1. J gave up 4 bases and V 0 bases, and 20 bases lay outside the gene matches. The length of the CDR3 is 20 residues. Germline values: CDR1 SGHAT, CDR2 FQNNGV. DNA of the CDR3: TGTGCCAGCAGCTTAGAACAAGGTGGGACAGAACCCTCCCGAAGCTATGGCTACACCTTC. Translated: CASSLEQGGTEPSRSYGYTF.

The chain carries TRBV29-1 and TRBJ1-1; 10 bases line up with TRBD1. The CDR3 runs 13 residues. CDR1 and CDR2 (germline): SQVTM, ANQGSEA. The V gene end was trimmed by 7 bases and the J gene end by 6 bases; junction bases not matched to a gene: 8. The CDR3 DNA sequence: TGCAGCGCCCCGGGACAGGGGTACGCTGAAGCTTTCTTT. It is translated as CSAPGQGYAEAFF.

J is TRBJ2-2 and V is TRBV7-9, with D tentatively TRBD2 (6 bases). The CDR3 consists of 15 residues. Germline CDR1 is SEHNR and CDR2 is FQNEAQ (reference sequence). V was pared by 5 bases and J by 4 bases, with 14 bases between. This CDR3 reads CASSQGVGSTGELFF. The CDR3 DNA follows: TGTGCCAGCAGCCAAGGGGTCGGGAGCACCGGGGAGCTGTTTTTT.

The chain recombines TRBV6-1 with TRBJ1-3; 10 bases agree with TRBD1. Per the germline V gene, CDR1 is MNHNS and CDR2 is SASEGT. Germline trimming cut 8 bases from V and 5 bases from J; bases unmatched to any gene: 3. The CDR3 covers 13 residues. CDR3 coding DNA: TGTGCCAGCGGGGACAGGGGTAGAAACACCATATATTTT. This encodes CASGDRGRNTIYF.

The chain links TRBV29-1 to TRBJ2-3; weak D call: TRBD1 (6 bases). The CDR3 extends over 12 amino acids. V lost 8 bases, J lost 2 bases, and 11 bases lay in between. CDR1 and CDR2 from the germline V gene are SQVTM and ANQGSEA. The CDR3 loop reads CSLTGHTDTQYF. CDR3 nucleotide sequence: TGCAGCTTAACAGGGCACACAGATACGCAGTATTTT.

The CDR3 here is CASSLIGGGANEQFF. The CDR3, as DNA: TGTGCCAGCAGCTTAATTGGCGGGGGGGCCAATGAGCAGTTCTTC. The rearrangement joins TRBV7-3 to TRBJ2-1, with TRBD2 matching 9 bases. V gave up 1 base and J gave up 6 bases; unmatched junction bases: 4. The CDR3 spans 15 residues. CDR1 is SGHTA and CDR2 is FQGTGA in the germline V gene.